These 4 T cell receptor beta chains were all obtained from the same sample, sequenced in a study of OX40 agonist ivuxolimab in advanced cancers. The library was prepared using the immunoSEQ multiplex PCR assay. The table comes from immuneACCESS by way of TCRdb, which keeps in-frame sequences with V and J called. Part of the clones is missing from these tables; in studies checked, under half for an unresolved V gene and the rest for unknown reasons. The sample profile shows tens of thousands of clones; under 95% of them were found once. Together, the top ten hold 0.3% to 0.45% of the sample. This specimen consisted of CD4+ or CD8+ T cells sorted from blood, obtained in a trial of the OX40 agonist ivuxolimab. The source of these receptors is an adult with an advanced solid tumor such as melanoma, head and neck, liver or kidney cancer.

The chain recombines TRBV18 with TRBJ1-5; D is possibly TRBD1 (6 bases). The ends were cut back, 3 bases at V and 5 bases at J, with 14 bases in the middle. Germline V gene lookup returns CDR1 KGHSH and CDR2 LQKENI. This CDR3 is built from 15 residues. CDR3 loop: CASSPNGGIDQPQHF. CDR3 coding DNA: TGTGCCAGCTCACCTAATGGGGGCATTGATCAGCCCCAGCATTTT.

The rearrangement joins TRBV28 to TRBJ2-3; tentatively, D is TRBD1 or TRBD2 (6 bases each). The CDR3 extends over 13 amino acids. Trimming cost V 6 bases and J 5 bases, with 12 bases left between them. Germline-derived CDR1 and CDR2 are MDHEN and SYDVKM. The CDR3 sequence is CASRRGAVDTQYF. CDR3 coding DNA: TGTGCCAGCAGGAGGGGGGCAGTAGATACGCAGTATTTT.

The rearrangement joins TRBV11-2 to TRBJ2-5; D may be TRBD2 (6 bases). V lost 2 bases, J lost 3 bases, and 7 bases lay in between. The CDR3 is 13 amino acids. Germline values: CDR1 SGHAT, CDR2 FQNNGV. CDR3 protein: CASSLRREETQYF. The CDR3 region has the DNA TGTGCCAGCAGCTTAAGGAGGGAAGAGACCCAGTACTTC.

The chain couples TRBV7-3 to TRBJ1-3; D gene uncertain. Trimming removed 0 bases from V and 6 bases from J, with 12 bases in between. Germline CDR1 reads SGHTA; CDR2 reads FQGTGA. This CDR3 has 15 amino acids. As DNA, the CDR3 is TGTGCCAGCAGCTTAACCTGGGGTGGGAAAAACACCATATATTTT. This gives the protein CASSLTWGGKNTIYF.